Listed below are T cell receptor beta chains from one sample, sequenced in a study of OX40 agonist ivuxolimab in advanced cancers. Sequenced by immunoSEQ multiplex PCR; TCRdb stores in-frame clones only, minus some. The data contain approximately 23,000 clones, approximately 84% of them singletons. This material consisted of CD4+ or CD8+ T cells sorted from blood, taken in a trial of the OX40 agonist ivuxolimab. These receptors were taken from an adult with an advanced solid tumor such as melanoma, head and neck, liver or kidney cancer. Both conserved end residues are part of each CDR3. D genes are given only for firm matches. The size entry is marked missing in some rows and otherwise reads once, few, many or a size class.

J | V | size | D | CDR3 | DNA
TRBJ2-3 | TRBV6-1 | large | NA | CASSHSDTQYF | TGTGCCAGCAGCCATTCAGATACGCAGTATTTT
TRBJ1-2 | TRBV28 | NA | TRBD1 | CASSPGTGYYGYTF | TGTGCCAGCAGTCCCGGGACAGGGTACTATGGCTACACCTTC
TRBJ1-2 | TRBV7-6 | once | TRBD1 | CASSLGQGASGYTF | TGTGCCAGCAGCTTAGGACAGGGGGCGAGTGGCTACACCTTC
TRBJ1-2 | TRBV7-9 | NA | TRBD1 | CASSGQGARGMGYTF | TGTGCCAGCAGCGGACAGGGGGCTCGGGGTATGGGCTACACCTTC
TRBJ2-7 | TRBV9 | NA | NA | CASSQTDLLYEQYF | TGTGCCAGCAGCCAAACGGACCTTTTATACGAGCAGTACTTC
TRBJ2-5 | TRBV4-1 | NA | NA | CASSQPQLGTQYF | TGCGCCAGCAGCCAACCTCAACTCGGGACCCAGTACTTC
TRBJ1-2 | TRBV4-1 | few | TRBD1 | CATRTGRGYTF | TGCGCCACCAGGACAGGCAGGGGCTACACCTTC
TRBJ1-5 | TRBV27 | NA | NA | CASSPGVGPQHF | TGTGCCAGCAGTCCAGGGGTCGGGCCCCAGCATTTT
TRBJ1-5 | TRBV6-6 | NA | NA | CASSENQPQHF | TGTGCCAGCAGCGAAAATCAGCCCCAGCATTTT
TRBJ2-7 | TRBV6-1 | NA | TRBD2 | CASSESRGGDGYYEQYF | TGTGCCAGCAGTGAAAGTCGGGGAGGGGACGGATACTACGAGCAGTACTTC